This T cell receptor beta chain was identified in a study of blood T cell repertoires in COVID-19. Whole-study context: The samples span acute and convalescent COVID-19 from the United States, Italy and Spain.

The authors' processing: Reference gene primer amplification gave nucleated cell count estimates. Assay used: immunoSEQ multiplex PCR; TCRdb lists only in-frame clones, some missing. The V and J calls and clone size come from that table; D and trimming were worked out from the DNA. The data contain 200,000 or so clones, about 86% of them seen just once; the ten biggest clones take up roughly 3.8%. Clinical histories supplied by participants themselves formed the basis of cohort assignment. The CDR3 contains 11 residues. Trimming removed 3 bases from V and 5 bases from J, with 4 bases in between. Germline loops: CDR1 SGHDN, CDR2 FVKESK.

The receptor comes from a woman aged 40 to 50 with acute COVID-19. The chain carries TRBV14 and TRBJ2-5; D not resolved. Sample: PBMCs or T cells enriched from blood (not recorded which). The CDR3 region is CASSHGETQYF. CDR3 coding DNA: TGTGCCAGCAGCCACGGGGAGACCCAGTACTTC.